Sequencing of this T cell receptor (beta chain) was carried out in a study of blood T cell repertoires in COVID-19. Background on the study: PBMCs, B-cell-depleted T cells, or T cells provided the cDNA or gDNA that made up the material.

Seattle patients were enrolled during active infection and followed longitudinally. Under the authors' procedure: From reference gene primer amplification, estimates of nucleated cell counts were derived. Clones were read by immunoSEQ multiplex PCR, and TCRdb kept only the in-frame ones, dropping some. The V and J calls and clone size were taken over from that table, and D and trimming were inferred from the DNA. This sample has approximately 92,000 clones, with roughly 87% found just once. In this sample, this clone turned up once. Input material: peripheral blood. The sequence derives from a woman aged 60 to 75 with COVID-19, enrolled during active disease.

The CDR3 here is CATYAGHRSSYEQYF. CDR3 DNA: TGTGCCACCTACGCAGGACACCGGAGCTCCTACGAGCAGTACTTC. This sequence joins TRBV6-5 and TRBJ2-7, with D perhaps TRBD1 (5 bases). V lost 10 bases and J lost 0, with 19 bases in between. Germline-derived CDR1 and CDR2 are MNHEY and SVGAGI. The CDR3 loop spans 15 amino acids.